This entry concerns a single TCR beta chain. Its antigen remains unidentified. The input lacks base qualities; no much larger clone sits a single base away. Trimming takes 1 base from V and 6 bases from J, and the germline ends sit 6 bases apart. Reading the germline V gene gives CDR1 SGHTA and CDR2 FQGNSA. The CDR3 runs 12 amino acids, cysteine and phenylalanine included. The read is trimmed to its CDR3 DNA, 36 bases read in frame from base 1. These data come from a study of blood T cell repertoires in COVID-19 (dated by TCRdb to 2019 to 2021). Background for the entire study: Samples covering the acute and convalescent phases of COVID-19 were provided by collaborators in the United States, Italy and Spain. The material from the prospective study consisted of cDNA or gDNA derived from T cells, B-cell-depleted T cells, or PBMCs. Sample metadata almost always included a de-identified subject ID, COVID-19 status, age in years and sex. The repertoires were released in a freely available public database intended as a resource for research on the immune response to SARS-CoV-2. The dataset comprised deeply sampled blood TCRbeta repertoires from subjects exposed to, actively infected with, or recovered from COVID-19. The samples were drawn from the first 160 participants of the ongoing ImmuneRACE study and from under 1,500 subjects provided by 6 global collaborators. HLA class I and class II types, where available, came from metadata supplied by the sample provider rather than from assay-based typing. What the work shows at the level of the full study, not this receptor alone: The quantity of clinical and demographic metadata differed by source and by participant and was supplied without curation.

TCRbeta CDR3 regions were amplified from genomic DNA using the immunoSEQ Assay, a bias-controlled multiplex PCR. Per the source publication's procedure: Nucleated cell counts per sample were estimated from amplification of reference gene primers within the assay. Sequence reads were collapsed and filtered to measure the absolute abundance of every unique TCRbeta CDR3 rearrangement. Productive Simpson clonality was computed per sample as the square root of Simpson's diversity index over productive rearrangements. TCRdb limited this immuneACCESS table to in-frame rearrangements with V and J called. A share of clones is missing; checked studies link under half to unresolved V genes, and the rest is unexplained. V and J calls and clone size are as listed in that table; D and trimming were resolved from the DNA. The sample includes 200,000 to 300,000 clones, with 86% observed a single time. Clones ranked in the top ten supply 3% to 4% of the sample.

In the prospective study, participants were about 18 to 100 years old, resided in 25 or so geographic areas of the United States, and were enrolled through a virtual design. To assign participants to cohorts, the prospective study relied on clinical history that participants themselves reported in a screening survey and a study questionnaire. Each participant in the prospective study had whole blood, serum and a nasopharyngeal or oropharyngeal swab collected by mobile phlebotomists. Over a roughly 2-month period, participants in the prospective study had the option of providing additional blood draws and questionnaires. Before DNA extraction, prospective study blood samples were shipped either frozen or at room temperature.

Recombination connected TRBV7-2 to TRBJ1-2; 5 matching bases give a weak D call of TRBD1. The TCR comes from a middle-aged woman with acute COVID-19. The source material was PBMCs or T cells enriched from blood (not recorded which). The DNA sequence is TGTGCCAGCAGCTTAGGGACAAATGGCTACACCTTC. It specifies CASSLGTNGYTF.